This T cell receptor beta chain appears in the sequencing data of a study of beta chain features in type 1 diabetes. General study results and limits: More deletions and fewer insertions at VDJ junctions were seen in type 1 diabetes patients. Any HLA effect on TCRB rearrangement was left unresolved by small sub-analyses. In cDNA sequencing, cells with high TCR expression could be over-represented.

V lost 3 bases and J lost 5, with 9 bases in between. The CDR3 sequence is 13 residues long. Germline CDR1 is SEHNR and CDR2 is FQNEAQ (reference sequence). The authors reverse transcribed all of the isolated RNA, so sequencing captured expressed TCRB transcripts. Measured with immunoSEQ multiplex PCR; TCRdb has only the in-frame clones, and not every one. This repertoire shows hundreds of thousands of clones, approximately 30% found once; its top ten account for around 0.065%. To note about this clone: Its specificity is not known.

Heparinised blood was drawn once per donor, averaging approximately 100 mL. This chain uses TRBV7-9 with TRBJ2-3; D is perhaps TRBD2 (6 bases). What was sequenced was naive CD4+ T cells from blood. The sequence was collected from a man aged 18 to 29 in good health. CDR3 coding DNA: TGTGCCAGCAGCTTCGTGCGGGGAGATACGCAGTATTTT. Translated: CASSFVRGDTQYF.